The next 13 T cell receptor beta chains were all read from a single sample in a study of blood T cell repertoires in COVID-19. Generated by immunoSEQ multiplex PCR, the TCRdb table keeps only in-frame clones and is missing some. Seen here are hundreds of thousands of clones, roughly 87% observed once, and the top ten hold more than 6%. Sequences were obtained from peripheral blood. All receptors come from a man aged 60 to 75 who had recovered from COVID-19.

The table lists this clone with a count of one. This chain connects TRBV5-6 to TRBJ1-5; 10 positions match TRBD1. J was trimmed by 7 bases and V by 3 bases; bases with no gene match: 4. The CDR3 spans 14 residues. CDR1 is SGHDT, CDR2 YYEEEE, per germline. CDR3 DNA: TGTGCCAGCAGCTCAGGACAGGGGGGGCAGCCCCAGCATTTT. It specifies CASSSGQGGQPQHF.

The chain carries TRBV12-3 or TRBV12-4 and TRBJ1-2; no clear D gene. Trimming removed 3 bases at V and 8 bases at J, with 10 bases between. The CDR3 contains 12 residues. Here the CDR3 DNA reads TGTGCCAGCAGTTTGTCTTCGCGGGGCTACACCTTC. Amino acids: CASSLSSRGYTF.

This sequence joins TRBV28 and TRBJ1-2, with 12 bases fitting TRBD1. J was trimmed by 7 bases and V by 3 bases; bases with no gene match: 9. This CDR3 region has 16 residues. Germline assignment: CDR1 MDHEN and CDR2 SYDVKM. Here the CDR3 reads CASSLFWDRGHGGYTF. DNA of the CDR3: TGTGCCAGCAGTTTGTTTTGGGACAGGGGGCATGGTGGCTACACCTTC.

The V and J genes are TRBV2 and TRBJ2-2; weak D call: TRBD1 (5 bases). CDR1 is SNHLY and CDR2 is FYNNEI in the germline V gene. The CDR3 has 15 residues. V lost 8 bases and J lost 0, with 13 bases in between. The CDR3 region has the DNA TGTGCCAGCCAGATCCAGGGTGCGAACACCGGGGAGCTGTTTTTT. It is translated as CASQIQGANTGELFF. Together with reference TRBV2 and TRBJ2-2, the CDR3 gives the full variable domain: EPEVTQTPSHQVTQMGQEVILRCVPISNHLYFYWYRQILGQKVEFLVSFYNNEISEKSEIFDDQFSVERPDGSNFTLKIRSTKLEDSAMYFCASQIQGANTGELFFGEGSRLTVL.

The V and J genes are TRBV4-1 and TRBJ2-2; 8 nucleotides match TRBD1. This CDR3 has 16 amino acids. J gave up 7 bases and V 5 bases, and 12 bases lay outside the gene matches. In germline, CDR1 is MGHRA, CDR2 YSYEKL. DNA of the CDR3: TGCGCCAGCAGCTCCTACCCAGGGGGCGCGGTCGGGGAGCTGTTTTTT. This encodes CASSSYPGGAVGELFF.

To note about this clone: Other nucleotide sequences in the sample specify the same CDR3. This chain connects TRBV7-2 to TRBJ1-5; tentative D call: TRBD1 (5 bases). V was clipped by 1 base and J by 6 bases, with 7 bases between them. This CDR3 has 13 residues. Germline V gene sequence: CDR1 SGHTA, CDR2 FQGNSA. As DNA, the CDR3 is TGTGCCAGCAGCTTAGATAGGGGTCAGCCCCAGCATTTT. Amino acid sequence: CASSLDRGQPQHF.

V gene TRBV19 combines with J gene TRBJ1-3; TRBD1 might be the D (6 bases). Germline assignment: CDR1 LNHDA and CDR2 SQIVND (reference sequence). This CDR3 spans 18 amino acids. The V end was cut by 0 bases, the J end by 0 bases, with 15 bases between. This CDR3 is CASSIDREGESSGNTIYF. The DNA for the CDR3 is TGTGCCAGTAGTATAGATCGCGAGGGGGAGAGCTCTGGAAACACCATATATTTT.

The V call is TRBV24-1, the J call TRBJ2-2; D is undetermined. The CDR3 covers 16 residues. Trimming took off 1 base at V and 5 bases at J, with 13 bases between the two ends. The germline CDR1 and CDR2 sequences are KGHDR and SFDVKD. CDR3 region: CATSDFGSGLTGELFF. Written as DNA, the CDR3 is TGTGCCACCAGTGATTTCGGGTCGGGTTTGACCGGGGAGCTGTTTTTT.

The CDR3 DNA sequence: TGTGCCAGCAGTTTGCGGGGGCGAAGCAATCAGCCCCAGCATTTT. This codes for CASSLRGRSNQPQHF. The chain carries TRBV27 and TRBJ1-5; D possibly corresponds to TRBD1 (6 bases). This CDR3 contains 15 residues. Germline CDR1 reads MNHEY; CDR2 reads SMNVEV (reference sequence). Trimming took off 3 bases at V and 1 base at J, with 10 bases between the two ends.

V and J are TRBV10-1 and TRBJ1-1; TRBD1 might be the D (5 bases). The V and J ends lost 4 bases and 1 base respectively, with 10 bases between them. Germline loops: CDR1 WNHNN, CDR2 SYGVQD (reference sequence). CDR3 length: 14 amino acids. CDR3 region: CASSGKTGNTEAFF. The DNA of the CDR3 is TGCGCCAGCAGTGGAAAAACAGGGAACACTGAAGCTTTCTTT.

This chain joins TRBV3-1 (or the pseudogene TRBV3-2) and TRBJ1-4; TRBD1 matches 7 bases. V shed 4 bases and J 7 bases; nucleotides not matched to a gene: 9. The germline gives CDR1 LGHDT, CDR2 YNNKEL (reference sequence). The CDR3 loop spans 15 amino acids. The CDR3 is CASSLTGQVPEKLFF. CDR3 nucleotides: TGTGCCAGCAGCCTTACTGGACAGGTGCCTGAAAAACTGTTTTTT.

The chain recombines TRBV5-1 with TRBJ2-7; D remains unclear. CDR1 is SGHRS and CDR2 is YFSETQ in the germline V gene. The CDR3 extends over 14 amino acids. Between the trimmed V and J ends, which lost 4 bases and 5 bases, there was a span of 16 bases. CDR3 bases: TGCGCCAGCAGCCCCTTAGCTAGTAACCACGAGCAGTACTTC. Amino acids: CASSPLASNHEQYF.

Of note for this clone: Germline and junction disagree at one end, which may indicate a read error. This chain uses TRBV2 with TRBJ2-2; D might be TRBD1 (6 bases). This CDR3 is built from 15 residues. Germline loops: CDR1 SNHLY, CDR2 FYNNEI. This CDR3 is CASSEGTQNTGELFF. The CDR3, as DNA: TGTGCCAGCAGCGAAGGGACACAAAACACCGGGGAGCTGTTTTTT.